A single sample is the source of the 2 T cell receptor beta chains below, sequenced in a study of T-cell reconstitution after alpha-beta-depleted transplantation in children. For TCRbeta, the library was prepared with unique molecular identifiers. TCRdb re-called the PCR reads with MiXCR, one entry per CDR3 protein. Among approximately 650,000 distinct CDR3 sequences listed, 13% were seen once. Specimen: PBMCs, collected before TCRalphabeta/CD19-depleted stem cell transplant. All receptors come from a girl aged 2-9 years with congenital amegakaryocytic thrombocytopenia, due to receive a stem cell transplant.

Notes on this clonotype: This may come from a read error, since a much larger clone is one base off. V is TRBV7-6 and J is TRBJ2-2; 7 nucleotides match TRBD1. The V gene's germline CDR1 is SGHVS and CDR2 FNYEAQ. CDR3 size: 13 residues. DNA for the CDR3: TGTGCCAGCAGCTTTACAGGGGCCGGGGAGCTGCTTTTT. Translated: CASSFTGAGELLF.

Many counts were recorded for this clonotype. The rearrangement joins TRBV29-1 to TRBJ1-3; D gene uncertain. This CDR3 contains 13 residues. Per the germline V gene, CDR1 is SQVTM and CDR2 is ANQGSEA. The V end lost 7 bases, the J end lost 2 bases, and 12 bases lay between the germline ends. In DNA form, the CDR3 reads TGCAGCGCCAGTGGAATTGCTGGAAACACCATATATTTT. Its protein product is CSASGIAGNTIYF.